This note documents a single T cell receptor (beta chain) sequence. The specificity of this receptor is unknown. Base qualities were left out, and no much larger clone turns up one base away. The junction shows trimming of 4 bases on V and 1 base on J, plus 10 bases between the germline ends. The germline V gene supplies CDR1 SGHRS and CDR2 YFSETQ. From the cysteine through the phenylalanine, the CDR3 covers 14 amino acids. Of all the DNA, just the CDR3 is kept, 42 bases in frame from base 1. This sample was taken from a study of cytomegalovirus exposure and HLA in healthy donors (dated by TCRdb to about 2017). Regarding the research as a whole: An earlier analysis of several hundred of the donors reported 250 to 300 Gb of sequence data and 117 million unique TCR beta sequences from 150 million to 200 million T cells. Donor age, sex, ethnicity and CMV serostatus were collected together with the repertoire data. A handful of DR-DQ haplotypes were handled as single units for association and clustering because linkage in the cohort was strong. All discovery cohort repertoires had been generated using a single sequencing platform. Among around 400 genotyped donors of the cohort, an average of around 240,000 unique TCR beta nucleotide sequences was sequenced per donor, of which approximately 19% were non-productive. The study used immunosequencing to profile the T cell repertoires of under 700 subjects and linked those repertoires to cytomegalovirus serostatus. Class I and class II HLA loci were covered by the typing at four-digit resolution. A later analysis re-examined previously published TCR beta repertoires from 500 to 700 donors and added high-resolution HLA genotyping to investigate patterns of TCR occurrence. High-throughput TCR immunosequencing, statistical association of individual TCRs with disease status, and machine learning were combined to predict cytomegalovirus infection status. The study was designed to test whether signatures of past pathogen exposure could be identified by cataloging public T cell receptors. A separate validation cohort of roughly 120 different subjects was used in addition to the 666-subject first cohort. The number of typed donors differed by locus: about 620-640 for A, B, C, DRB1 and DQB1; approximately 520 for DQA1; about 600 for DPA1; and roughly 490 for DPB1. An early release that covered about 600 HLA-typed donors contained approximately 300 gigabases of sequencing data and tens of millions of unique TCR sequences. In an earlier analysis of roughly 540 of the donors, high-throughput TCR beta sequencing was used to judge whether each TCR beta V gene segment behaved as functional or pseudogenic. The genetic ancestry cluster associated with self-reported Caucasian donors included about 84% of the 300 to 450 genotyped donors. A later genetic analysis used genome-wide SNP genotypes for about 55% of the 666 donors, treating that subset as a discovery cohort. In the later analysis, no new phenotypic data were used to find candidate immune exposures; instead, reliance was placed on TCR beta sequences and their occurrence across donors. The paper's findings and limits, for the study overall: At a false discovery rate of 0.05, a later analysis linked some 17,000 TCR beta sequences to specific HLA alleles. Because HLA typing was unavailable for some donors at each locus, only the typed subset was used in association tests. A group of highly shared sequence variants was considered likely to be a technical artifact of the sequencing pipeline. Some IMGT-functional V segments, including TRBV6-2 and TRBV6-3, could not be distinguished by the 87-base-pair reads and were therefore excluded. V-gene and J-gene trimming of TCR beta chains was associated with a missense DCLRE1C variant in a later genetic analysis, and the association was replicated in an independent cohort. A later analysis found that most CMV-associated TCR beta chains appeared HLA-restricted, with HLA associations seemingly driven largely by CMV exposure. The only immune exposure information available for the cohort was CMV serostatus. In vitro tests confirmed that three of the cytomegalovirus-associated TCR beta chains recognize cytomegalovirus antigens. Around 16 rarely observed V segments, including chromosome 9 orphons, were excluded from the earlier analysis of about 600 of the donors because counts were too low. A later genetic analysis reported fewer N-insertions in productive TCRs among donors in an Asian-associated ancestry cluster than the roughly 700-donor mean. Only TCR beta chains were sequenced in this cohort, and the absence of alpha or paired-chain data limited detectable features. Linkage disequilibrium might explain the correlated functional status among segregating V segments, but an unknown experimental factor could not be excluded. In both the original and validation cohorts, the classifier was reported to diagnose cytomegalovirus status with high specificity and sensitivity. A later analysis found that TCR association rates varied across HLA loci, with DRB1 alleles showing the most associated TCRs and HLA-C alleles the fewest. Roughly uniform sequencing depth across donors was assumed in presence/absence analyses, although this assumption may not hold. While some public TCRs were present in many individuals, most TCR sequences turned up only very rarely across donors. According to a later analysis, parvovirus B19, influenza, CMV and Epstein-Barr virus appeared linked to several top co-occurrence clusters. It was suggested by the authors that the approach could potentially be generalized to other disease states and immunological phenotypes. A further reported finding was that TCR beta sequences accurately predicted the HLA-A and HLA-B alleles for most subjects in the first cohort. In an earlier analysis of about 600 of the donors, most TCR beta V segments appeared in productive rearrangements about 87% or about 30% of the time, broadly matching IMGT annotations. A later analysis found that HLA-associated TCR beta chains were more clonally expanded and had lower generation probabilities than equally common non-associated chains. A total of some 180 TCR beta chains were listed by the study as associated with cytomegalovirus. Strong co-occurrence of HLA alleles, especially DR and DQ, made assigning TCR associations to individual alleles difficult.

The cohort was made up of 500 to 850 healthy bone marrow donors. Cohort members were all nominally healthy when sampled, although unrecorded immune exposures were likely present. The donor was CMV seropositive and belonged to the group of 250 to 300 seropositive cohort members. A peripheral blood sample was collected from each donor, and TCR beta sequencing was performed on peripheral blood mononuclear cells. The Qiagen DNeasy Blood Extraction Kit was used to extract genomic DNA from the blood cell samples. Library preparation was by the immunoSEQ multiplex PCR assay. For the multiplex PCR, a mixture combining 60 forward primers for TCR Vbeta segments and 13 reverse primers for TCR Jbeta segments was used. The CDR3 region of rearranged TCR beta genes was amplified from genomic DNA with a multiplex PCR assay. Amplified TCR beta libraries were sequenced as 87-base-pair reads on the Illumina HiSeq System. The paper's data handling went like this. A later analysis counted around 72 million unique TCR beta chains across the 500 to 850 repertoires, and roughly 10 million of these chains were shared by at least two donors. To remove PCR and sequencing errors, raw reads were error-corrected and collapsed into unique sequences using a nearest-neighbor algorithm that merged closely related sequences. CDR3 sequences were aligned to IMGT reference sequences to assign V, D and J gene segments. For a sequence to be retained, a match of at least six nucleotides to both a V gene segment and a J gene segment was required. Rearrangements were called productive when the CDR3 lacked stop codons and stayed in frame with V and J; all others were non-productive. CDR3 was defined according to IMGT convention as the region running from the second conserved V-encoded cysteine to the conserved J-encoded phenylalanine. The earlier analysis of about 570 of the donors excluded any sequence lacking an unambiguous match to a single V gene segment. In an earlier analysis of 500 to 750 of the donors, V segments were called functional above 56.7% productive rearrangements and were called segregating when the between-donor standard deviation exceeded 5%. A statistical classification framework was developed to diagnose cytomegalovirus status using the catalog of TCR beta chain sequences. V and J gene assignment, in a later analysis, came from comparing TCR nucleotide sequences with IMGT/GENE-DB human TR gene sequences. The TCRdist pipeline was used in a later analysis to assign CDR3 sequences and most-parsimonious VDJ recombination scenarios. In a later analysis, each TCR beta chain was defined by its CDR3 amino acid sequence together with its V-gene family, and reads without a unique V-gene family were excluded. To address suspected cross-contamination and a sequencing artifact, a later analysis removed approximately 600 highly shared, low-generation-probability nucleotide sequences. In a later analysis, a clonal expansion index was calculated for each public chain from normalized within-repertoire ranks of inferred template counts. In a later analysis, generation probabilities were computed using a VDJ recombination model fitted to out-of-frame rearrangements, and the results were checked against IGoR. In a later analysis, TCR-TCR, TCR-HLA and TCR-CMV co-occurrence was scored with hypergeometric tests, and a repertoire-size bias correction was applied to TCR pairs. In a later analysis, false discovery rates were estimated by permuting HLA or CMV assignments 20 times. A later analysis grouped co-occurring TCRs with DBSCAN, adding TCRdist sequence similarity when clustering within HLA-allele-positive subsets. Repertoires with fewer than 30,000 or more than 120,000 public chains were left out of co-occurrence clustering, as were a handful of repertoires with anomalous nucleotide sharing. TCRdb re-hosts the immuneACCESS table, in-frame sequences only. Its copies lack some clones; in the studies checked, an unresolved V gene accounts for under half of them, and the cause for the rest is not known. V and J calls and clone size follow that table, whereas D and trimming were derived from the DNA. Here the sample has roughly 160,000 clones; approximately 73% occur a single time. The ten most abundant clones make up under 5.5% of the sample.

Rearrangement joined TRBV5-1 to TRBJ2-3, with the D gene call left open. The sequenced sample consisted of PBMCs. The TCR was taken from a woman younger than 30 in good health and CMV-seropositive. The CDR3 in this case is CASSVNLGTDTQYF. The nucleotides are TGCGCCAGCAGCGTCAATTTAGGCACAGATACGCAGTATTTT. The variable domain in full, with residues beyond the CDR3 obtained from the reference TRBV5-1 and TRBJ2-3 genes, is KAGVTQTPRYLIKTRGQQVTLSCSPISGHRSVSWYQQTPGQGLQFLFEYFSETQRNKGNFPGRFSGRQFSNSRSEMNVSTLELGDSALYLCASSVNLGTDTQYFGPGTRLTVL.